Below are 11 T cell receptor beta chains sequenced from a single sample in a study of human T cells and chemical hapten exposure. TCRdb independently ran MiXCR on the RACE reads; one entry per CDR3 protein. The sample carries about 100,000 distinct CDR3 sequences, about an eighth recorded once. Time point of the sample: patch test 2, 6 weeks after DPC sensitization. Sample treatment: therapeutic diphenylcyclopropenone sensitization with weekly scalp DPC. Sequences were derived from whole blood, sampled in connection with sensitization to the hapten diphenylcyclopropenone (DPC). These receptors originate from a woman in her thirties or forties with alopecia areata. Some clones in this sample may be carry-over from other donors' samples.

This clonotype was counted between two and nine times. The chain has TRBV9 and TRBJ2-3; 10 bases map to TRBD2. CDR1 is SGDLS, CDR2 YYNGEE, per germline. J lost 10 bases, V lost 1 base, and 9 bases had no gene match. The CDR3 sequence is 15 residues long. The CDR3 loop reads CASSVTSGDRFAQYF. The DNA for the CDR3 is TGTGCCAGCAGCGTAACTAGCGGGGACCGGTTTGCGCAGTATTTT.

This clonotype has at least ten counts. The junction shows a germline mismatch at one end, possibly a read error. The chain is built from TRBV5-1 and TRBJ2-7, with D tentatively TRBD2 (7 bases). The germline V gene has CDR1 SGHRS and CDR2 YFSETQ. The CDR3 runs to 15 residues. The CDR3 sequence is CASSRGAGDSFEQYF. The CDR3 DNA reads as TGCGCCAGCAGCCGGGGGGCGGGAGACTCCTTCGAGCAGTACTTC. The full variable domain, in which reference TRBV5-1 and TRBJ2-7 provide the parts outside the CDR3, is KAGVTQTPRYLIKTRGQQVTLSCSPISGHRSVSWYQQTPGQGLQFLFEYFSETQRNKGNFPGRFSGRQFSNSRSEMNVSTLELGDSALYLCASSRGAGDSFEQYFGPGTRLTVT.

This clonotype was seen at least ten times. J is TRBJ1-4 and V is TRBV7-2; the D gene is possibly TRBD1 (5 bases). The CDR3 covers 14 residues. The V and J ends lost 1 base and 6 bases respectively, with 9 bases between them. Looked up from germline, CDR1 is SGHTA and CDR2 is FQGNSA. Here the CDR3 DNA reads TGTGCCAGCAGCTTAGGGGGACGTGATGAAAAACTGTTTTTT. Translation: CASSLGGRDEKLFF.

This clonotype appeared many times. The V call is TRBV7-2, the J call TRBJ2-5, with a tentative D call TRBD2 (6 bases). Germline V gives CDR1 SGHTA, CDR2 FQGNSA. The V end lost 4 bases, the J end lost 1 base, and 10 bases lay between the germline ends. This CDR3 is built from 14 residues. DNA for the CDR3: TGTGCCAGCAGCTCGGGGACTGTCCAAGAGACCCAGTACTTC. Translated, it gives CASSSGTVQETQYF. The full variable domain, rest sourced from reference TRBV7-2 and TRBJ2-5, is GAGVSQSPSNKVTEKGKDVELRCDPISGHTALYWYRQSLGQGLEFLIYFQGNSAPDKSGLPSDRFSAERTGGSVSTLTIQRTQQEDSAVYLCASSSGTVQETQYFGPGTRLLVL.

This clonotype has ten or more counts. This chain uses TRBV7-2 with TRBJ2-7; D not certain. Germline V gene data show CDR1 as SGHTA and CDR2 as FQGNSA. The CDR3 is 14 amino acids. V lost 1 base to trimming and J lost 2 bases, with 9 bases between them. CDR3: CASSLGGGTYEQYF. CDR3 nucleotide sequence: TGTGCCAGCAGCTTAGGTGGCGGCACCTACGAGCAGTACTTC.

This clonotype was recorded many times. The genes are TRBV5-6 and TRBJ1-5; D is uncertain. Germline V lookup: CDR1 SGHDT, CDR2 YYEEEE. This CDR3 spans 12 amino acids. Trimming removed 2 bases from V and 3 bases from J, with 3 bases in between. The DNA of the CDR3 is TGTGCCAGCAGCTTATTCAATCAGCCCCAGCATTTT. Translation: CASSLFNQPQHF.

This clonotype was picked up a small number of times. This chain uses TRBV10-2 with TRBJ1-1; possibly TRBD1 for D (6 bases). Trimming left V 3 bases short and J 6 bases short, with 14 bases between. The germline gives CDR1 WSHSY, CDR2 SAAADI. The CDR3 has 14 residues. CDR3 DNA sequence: TGCGCCAGCAGTGACGGCAGGGGTCCCGCTGAAGCTTTCTTT. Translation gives CASSDGRGPAEAFF.

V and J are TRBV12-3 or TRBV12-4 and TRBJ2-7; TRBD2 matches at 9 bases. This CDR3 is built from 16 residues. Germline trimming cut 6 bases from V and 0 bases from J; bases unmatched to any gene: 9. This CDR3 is CASSPQGGRASYEQYF. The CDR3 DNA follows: TGTGCCAGCAGCCCCCAAGGCGGGAGGGCCTCCTACGAGCAGTACTTC.

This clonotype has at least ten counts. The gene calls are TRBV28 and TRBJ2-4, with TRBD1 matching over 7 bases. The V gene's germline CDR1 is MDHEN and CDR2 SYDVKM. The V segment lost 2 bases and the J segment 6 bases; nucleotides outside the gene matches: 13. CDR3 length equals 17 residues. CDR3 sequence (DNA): TGTGCCAGCAGTTTAGAAAACACCAGGGGGTCGAGAAACATTCAGTACTTC. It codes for CASSLENTRGSRNIQYF.

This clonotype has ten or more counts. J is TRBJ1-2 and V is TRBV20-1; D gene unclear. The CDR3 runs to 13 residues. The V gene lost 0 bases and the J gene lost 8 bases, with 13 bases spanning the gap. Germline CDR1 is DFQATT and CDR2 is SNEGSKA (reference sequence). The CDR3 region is CSARDQEGRGYTF. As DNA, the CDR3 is TGCAGTGCTAGAGATCAGGAAGGCAGGGGCTACACCTTC.

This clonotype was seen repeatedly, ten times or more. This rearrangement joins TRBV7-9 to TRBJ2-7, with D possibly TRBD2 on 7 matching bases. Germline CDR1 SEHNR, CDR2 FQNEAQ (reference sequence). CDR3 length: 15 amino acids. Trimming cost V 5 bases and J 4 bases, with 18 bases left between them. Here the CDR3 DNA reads TGTGCCAGCAGCCCGGTGGTCAGGGGAGGGTACGAGCAGTACTTC. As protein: CASSPVVRGGYEQYF.